Sequencing of this T cell receptor (beta chain) was carried out in a study of a mutant IDH1 vaccine in newly diagnosed glioma. Study-level information: Vaccines were first given 4-6 weeks after radiotherapy alone, or with temozolomide cycles. Patients had received radiotherapy, temozolomide, or both previously, most receiving both.

V was clipped by 1 base and J by 7 bases; unmatched bases: 3. In germline, CDR1 is SGHNT, CDR2 YYREEE (reference sequence). This CDR3 spans 15 amino acids. Study observations and caveats: Pseudoprogression showed no apparent link to changes in top peripheral T cell clonotypes.

The time point was: week 11, during vaccination. What each vaccine dose contained was 300 ug of mutant IDH1 20-mer peptide, accompanied by topical imiquimod. To note about this clone: Antigen: not known.

Sequenced by immunoSEQ multiplex PCR; TCRdb stores in-frame clones only, minus some. The sample shows around 100,000 clones, roughly 88% of them seen only once. This TCR was sampled from a woman aged 45 to 65 with glioma. The sample was PBMCs, taken from a glioma patient whose treatment included an IDH1 peptide vaccine. The rearrangement joins TRBV5-4 to TRBJ2-1; the match to TRBD2 covers 12 bases. The CDR3 loop is CASSLSLAGGNEQFF. In DNA form, the CDR3 reads TGTGCCAGCAGCTTGTCACTAGCGGGAGGAAATGAGCAGTTCTTC. Complete variable domain (other parts from reference TRBV5-4 and TRBJ2-1): ETGVTQSPTHLIKTRGQQVTLRCSSQSGHNTVSWYQQALGQGPQFIFQYYREEENGRGNFPPRFSGLQFPNYSSELNVNALELDDSALYLCASSLSLAGGNEQFFGPGTRLTVL.